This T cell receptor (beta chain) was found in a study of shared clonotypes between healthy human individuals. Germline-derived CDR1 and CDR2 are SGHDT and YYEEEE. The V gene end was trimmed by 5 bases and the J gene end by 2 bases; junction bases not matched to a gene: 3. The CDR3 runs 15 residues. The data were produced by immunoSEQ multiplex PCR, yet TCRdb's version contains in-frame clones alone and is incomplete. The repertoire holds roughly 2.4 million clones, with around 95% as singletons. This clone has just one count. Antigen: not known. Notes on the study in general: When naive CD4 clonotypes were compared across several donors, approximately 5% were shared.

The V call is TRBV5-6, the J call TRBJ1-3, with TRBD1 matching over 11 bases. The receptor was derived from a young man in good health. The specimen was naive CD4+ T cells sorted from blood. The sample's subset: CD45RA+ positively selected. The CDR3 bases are TGTGCCAGCAGTGGGGGACAGGGGGCTGGAAACACCATATATTTT. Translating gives CASSGGQGAGNTIYF.